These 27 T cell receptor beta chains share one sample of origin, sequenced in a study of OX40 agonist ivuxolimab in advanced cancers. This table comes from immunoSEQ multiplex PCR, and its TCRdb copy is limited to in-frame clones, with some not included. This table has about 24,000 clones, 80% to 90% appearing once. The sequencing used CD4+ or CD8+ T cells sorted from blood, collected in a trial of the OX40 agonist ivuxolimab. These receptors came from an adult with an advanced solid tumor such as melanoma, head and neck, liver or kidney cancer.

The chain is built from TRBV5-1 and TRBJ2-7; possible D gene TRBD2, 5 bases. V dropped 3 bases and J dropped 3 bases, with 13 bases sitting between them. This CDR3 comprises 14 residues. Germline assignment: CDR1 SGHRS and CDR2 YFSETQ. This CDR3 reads CASSYSSSHYEQYF. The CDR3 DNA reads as TGCGCCAGCAGCTACTCTAGCAGCCACTACGAGCAGTACTTC.

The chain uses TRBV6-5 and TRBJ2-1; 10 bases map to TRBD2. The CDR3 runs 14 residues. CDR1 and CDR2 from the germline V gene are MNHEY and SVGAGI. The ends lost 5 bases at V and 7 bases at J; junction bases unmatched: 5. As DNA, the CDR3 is TGTGCCAGCAGTCTAGCGGGGGAGAATAATGAGCAGTTCTTC. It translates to CASSLAGENNEQFF.

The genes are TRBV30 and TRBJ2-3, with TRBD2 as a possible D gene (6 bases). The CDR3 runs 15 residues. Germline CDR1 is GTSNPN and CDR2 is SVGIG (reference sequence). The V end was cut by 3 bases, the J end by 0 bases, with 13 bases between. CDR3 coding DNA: TGTGCCTGGAGCGGGGGAGAAACTAGCACAGATACGCAGTATTTT. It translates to CAWSGGETSTDTQYF.

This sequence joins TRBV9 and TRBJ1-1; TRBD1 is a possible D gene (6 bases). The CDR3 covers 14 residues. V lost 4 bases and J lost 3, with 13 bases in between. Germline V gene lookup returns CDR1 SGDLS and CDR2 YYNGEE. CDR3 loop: CASSRGAGDTEAFF. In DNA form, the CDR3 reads TGTGCCAGCAGCCGCGGGGCAGGGGACACTGAAGCTTTCTTT.

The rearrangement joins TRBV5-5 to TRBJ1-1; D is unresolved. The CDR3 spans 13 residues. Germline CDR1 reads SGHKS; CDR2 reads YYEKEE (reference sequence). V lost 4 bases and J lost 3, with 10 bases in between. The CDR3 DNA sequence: TGTGCCAGCAGCGCCGAGGGAGACACTGAAGCTTTCTTT. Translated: CASSAEGDTEAFF.

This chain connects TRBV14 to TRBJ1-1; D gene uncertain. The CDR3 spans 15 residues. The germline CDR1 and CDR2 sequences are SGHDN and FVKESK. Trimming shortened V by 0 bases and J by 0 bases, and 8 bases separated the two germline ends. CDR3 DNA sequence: TGTGCCAGCAGCCAAGATAGCCATATGAACACTGAAGCTTTCTTT. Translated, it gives CASSQDSHMNTEAFF.

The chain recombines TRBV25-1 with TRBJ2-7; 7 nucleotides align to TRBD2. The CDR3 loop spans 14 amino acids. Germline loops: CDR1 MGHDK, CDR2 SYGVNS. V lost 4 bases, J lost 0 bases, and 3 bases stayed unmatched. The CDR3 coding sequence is TGTGCCAGCAGTGGACGGGGGGTCTCCTACGAGCAGTACTTC. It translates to CASSGRGVSYEQYF.

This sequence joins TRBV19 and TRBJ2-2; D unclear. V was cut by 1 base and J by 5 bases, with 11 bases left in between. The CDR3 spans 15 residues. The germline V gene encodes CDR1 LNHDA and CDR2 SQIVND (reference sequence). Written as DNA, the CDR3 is TGTGCCAGTAGTATAGCCGTCGTTTTTACCGGGGAGCTGTTTTTT. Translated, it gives CASSIAVVFTGELFF.

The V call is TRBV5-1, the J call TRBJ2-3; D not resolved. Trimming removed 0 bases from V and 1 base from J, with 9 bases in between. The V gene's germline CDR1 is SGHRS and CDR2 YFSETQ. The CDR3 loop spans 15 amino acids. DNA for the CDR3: TGCGCCAGCAGCTTGGACAGAGGAGGCACAGATACGCAGTATTTT. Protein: CASSLDRGGTDTQYF.

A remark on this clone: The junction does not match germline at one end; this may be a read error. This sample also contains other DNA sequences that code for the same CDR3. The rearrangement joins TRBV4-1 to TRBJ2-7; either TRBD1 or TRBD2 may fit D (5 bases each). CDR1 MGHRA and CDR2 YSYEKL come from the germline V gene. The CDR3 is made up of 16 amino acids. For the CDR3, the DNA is TGCGCCAGCAGCCAGCTTGTTGGGACCGCAACCTACGAACAGTACTTC. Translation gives CASSQLVGTATYEQYF.

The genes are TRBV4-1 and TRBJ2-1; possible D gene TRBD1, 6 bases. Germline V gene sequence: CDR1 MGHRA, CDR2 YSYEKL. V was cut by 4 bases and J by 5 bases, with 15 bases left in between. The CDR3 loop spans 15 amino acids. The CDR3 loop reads CASSPGAVWDNEQFF. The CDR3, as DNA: TGCGCCAGCAGCCCAGGGGCGGTCTGGGACAATGAGCAGTTCTTC.

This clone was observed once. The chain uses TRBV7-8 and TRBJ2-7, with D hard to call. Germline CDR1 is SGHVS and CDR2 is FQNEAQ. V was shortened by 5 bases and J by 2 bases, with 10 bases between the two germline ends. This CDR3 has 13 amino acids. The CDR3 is CASSRSTTYEQYF. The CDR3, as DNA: TGTGCCAGCAGCCGAAGCACTACCTACGAGCAGTACTTC.

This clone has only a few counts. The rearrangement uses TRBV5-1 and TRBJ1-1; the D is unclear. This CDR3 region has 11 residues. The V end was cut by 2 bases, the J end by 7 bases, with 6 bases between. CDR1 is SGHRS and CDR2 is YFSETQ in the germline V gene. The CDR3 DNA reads TGCGCCAGCAGCTTTTCGGGTGAAGCTTTCTTT. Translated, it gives CASSFSGEAFF.

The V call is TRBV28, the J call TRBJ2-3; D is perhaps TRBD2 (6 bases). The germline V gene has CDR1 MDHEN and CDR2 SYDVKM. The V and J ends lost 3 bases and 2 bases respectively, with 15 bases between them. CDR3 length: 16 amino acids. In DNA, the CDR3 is TGTGCCAGCAGTTTCCCCTATAGCGGCTACACAGATACGCAGTATTTT. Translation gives CASSFPYSGYTDTQYF.

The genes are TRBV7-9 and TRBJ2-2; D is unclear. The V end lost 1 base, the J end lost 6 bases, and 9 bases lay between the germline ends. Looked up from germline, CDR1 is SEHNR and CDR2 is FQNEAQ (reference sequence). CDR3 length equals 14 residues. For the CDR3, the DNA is TGTGCCAGCAGCTTAGGTCAGGCGGCCGGGGAGCTGTTTTTT. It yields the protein CASSLGQAAGELFF.

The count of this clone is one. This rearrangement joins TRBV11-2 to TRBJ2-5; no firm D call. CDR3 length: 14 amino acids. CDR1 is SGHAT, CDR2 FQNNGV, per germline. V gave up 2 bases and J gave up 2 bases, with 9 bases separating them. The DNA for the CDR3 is TGTGCCAGCAGCTTAAAGCCCTTGCAAGAGACCCAGTACTTC. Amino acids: CASSLKPLQETQYF.

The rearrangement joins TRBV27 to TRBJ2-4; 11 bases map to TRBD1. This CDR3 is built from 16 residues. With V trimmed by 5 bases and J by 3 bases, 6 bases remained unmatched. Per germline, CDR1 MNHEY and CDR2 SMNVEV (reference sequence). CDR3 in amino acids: CASSLGQGVIKNIQYF. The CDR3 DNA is TGTGCCAGCAGTCTGGGACAGGGGGTTATCAAAAACATTCAGTACTTC.

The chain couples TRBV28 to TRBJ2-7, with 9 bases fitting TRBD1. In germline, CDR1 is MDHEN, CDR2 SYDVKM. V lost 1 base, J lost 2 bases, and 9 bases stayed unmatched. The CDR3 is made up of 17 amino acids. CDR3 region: CASSLSLDRGIAYEQYF. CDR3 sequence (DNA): TGTGCCAGCAGTTTATCCCTTGACAGGGGGATCGCCTACGAGCAGTACTTC.

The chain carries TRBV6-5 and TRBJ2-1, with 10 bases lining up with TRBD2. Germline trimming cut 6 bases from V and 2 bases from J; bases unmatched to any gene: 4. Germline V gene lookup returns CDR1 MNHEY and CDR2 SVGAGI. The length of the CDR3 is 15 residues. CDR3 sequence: CASRSSGSPYNEQFF. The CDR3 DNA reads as TGTGCCAGCAGATCTAGCGGGAGTCCCTACAATGAGCAGTTCTTC.

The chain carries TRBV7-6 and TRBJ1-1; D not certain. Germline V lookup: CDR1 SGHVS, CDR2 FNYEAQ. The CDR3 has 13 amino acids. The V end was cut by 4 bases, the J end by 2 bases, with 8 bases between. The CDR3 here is CASSYSPNTEAFF. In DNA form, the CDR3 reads TGTGCCAGCAGCTATAGTCCAAACACTGAAGCTTTCTTT.

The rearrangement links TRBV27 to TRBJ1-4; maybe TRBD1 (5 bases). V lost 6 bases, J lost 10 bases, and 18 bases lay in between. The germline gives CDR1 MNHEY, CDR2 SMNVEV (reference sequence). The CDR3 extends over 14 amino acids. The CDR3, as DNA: TGTGCCAGCAGCCCGGGACCACAATGGGGAAAACTGTTTTTT. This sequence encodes CASSPGPQWGKLFF.

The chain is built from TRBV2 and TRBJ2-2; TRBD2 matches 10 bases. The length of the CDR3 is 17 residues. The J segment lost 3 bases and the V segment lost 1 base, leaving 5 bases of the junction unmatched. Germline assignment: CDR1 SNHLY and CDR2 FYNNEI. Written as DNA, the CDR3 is TGTGCCAGCAGTGAAGGGGTAGCGGGAGGTTACACCGGGGAGCTGTTTTTT. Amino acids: CASSEGVAGGYTGELFF.

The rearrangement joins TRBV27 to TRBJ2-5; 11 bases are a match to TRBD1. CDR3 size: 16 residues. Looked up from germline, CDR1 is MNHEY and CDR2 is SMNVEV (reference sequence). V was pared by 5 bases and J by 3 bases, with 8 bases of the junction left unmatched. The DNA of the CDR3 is TGTGCCAGCAGTGCTCTCCCGGGACAGGGGGAAGAGACCCAGTACTTC. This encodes CASSALPGQGEETQYF.

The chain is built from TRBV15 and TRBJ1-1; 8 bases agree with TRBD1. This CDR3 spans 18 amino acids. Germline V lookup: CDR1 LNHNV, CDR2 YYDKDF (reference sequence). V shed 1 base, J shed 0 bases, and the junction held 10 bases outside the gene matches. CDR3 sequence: CATSRGGQGRWVNTEAFF. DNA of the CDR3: TGTGCCACCAGCAGAGGCGGACAGGGTAGATGGGTGAACACTGAAGCTTTCTTT. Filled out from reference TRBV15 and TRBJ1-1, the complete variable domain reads DAMVIQNPRYQVTQFGKPVTLSCSQTLNHNVMYWYQQKSSQAPKLLFHYYDKDFNNEADTPDNFQSRRPNTSFCFLDIRSPGLGDTAMYLCATSRGGQGRWVNTEAFFGQGTRLTVV.

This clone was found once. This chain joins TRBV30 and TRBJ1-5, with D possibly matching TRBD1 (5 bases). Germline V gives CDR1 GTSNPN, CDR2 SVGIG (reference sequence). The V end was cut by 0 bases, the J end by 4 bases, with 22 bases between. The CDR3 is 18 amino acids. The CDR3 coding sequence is TGTGCCTGGAGTGTAGGCATCGGTGTGGGGCTTGCGAATCAGCCCCAGCATTTT. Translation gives CAWSVGIGVGLANQPQHF.

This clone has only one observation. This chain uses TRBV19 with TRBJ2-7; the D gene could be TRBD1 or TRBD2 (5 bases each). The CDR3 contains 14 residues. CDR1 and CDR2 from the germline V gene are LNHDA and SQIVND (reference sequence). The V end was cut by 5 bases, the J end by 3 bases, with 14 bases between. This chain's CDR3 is CASSPWGFIYEQYF. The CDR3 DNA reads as TGTGCCAGTAGTCCTTGGGGGTTCATCTACGAGCAGTACTTC.

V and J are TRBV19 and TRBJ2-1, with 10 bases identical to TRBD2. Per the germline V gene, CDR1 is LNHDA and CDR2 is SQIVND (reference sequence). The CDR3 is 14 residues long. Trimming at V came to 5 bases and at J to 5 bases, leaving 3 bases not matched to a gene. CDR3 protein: CASSGGTSDNEQFF. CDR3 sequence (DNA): TGTGCCAGTAGTGGCGGGACTAGCGACAATGAGCAGTTCTTC.